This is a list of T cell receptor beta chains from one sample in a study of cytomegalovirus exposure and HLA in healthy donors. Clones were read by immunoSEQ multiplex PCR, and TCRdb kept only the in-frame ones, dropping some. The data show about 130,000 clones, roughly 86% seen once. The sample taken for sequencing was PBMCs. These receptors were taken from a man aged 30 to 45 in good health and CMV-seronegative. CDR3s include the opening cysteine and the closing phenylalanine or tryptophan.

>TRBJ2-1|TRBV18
CASSPGTSGSYNEQFF
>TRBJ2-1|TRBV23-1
CASSQSRDSNEQFF
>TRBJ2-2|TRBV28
CASSLSWGDTGELFF
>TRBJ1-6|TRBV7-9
CASSLGTGIGSPLHF
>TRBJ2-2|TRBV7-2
CASSRLAGVPGELFF
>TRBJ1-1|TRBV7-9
CASSLGRLNTEAFF
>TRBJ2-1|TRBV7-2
CASSSPRGYNEQFF
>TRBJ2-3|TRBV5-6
CASSSPGLAGGITDTQYF
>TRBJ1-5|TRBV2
CASSVGDRLQPQHF
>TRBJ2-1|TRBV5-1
CASSVENEQFF
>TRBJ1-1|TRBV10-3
CAISEEEQGRTEAFF
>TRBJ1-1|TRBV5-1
CASSFGGTTEAFF
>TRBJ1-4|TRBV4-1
CASSSWAGAANEKLFF
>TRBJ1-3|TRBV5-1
CASSLVYDRGDTIYF
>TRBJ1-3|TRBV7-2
CASSLRGYGNTIYF
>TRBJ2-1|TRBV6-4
CASSDSEGGEEQFF
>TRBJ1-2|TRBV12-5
CASGVEVYGYTF
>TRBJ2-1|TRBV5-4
CASSQYGAGGNNEQFF
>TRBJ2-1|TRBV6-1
CASLEASTGYEQFF
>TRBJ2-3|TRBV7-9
CASSSSGAGTDTQYF
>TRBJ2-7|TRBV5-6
CASVREFPYEQYF
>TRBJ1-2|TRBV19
CASSIALGQGYGYTF
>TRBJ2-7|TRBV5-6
CASIKSRGSYEQYF
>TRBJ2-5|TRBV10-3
CAISESEIAGLQETQYF
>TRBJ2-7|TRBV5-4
CATISGGATYEQYF
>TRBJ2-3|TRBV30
CAWSVPRERDTQYF
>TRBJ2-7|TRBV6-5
CASSRDTSGGEQYF
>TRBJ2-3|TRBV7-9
CASHDRDRDLDTQYF
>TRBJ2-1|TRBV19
CASGGLAGASNEQFF
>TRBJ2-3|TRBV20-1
CSADTRDTQYF
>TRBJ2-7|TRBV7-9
CASSPGTSEVYEQYF
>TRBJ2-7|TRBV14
CASSHGYEQYF
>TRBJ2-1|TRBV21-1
CARPGLDYNEQFF
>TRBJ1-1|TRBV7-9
CASSPTGPEAFF
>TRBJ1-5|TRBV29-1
CSVVIGGSNQPQHF
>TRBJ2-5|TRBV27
CASSSQYF
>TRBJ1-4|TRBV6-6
CASSYLGEGNEKLFF
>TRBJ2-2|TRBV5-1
CASSPLEDTGELFF
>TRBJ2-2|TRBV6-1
CASSVELANTGELFF
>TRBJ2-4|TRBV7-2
CASSSGGTSGYIQYF
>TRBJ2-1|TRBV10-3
CAIPVSLSRAGAGGPSYEQFF
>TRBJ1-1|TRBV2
CASTDRMNTEAFF
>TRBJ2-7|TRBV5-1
CASSWTGESYEQYF
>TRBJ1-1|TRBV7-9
CASSLEGVVTEAFF
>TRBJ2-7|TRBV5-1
CASSLGDIPSYEQYF
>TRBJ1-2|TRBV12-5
CASGLGGGLGGYTF
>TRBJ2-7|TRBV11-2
CASSRQKSLAGGLNEQYF
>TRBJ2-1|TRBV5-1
CASNRLAGADNEQFF
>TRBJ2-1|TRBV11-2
CASRLGANEQFF
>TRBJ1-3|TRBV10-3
CAISEDRGNTIYF
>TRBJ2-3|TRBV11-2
CASSFSSGTGGTQYF
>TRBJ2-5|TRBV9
CASSEGLAQTQYF